This T cell receptor (beta chain) was sequenced during a study of blood T cell repertoires in COVID-19. TCRdb's copy holds only in-frame clones and misses some; the assay was immunoSEQ multiplex PCR. The sample lists just over 90,000 clones; 80% to 90% were seen once. This CDR3 has 12 residues. Trimming left V 3 bases short and J 8 bases short, with 9 bases between. The germline CDR1 and CDR2 sequences are SGDLS and YYNGEE. This receptor was taken from a woman at least 80 years old with acute or convalescent COVID-19. Sequences were obtained from peripheral blood. The chain carries TRBV9 and TRBJ1-3, with a possible D match to TRBD1 (5 bases). The chain's CDR3 is CASSEGFDTIYF. Written as DNA, the CDR3 is TGTGCCAGCAGCGAGGGGTTTGACACCATATATTTT.